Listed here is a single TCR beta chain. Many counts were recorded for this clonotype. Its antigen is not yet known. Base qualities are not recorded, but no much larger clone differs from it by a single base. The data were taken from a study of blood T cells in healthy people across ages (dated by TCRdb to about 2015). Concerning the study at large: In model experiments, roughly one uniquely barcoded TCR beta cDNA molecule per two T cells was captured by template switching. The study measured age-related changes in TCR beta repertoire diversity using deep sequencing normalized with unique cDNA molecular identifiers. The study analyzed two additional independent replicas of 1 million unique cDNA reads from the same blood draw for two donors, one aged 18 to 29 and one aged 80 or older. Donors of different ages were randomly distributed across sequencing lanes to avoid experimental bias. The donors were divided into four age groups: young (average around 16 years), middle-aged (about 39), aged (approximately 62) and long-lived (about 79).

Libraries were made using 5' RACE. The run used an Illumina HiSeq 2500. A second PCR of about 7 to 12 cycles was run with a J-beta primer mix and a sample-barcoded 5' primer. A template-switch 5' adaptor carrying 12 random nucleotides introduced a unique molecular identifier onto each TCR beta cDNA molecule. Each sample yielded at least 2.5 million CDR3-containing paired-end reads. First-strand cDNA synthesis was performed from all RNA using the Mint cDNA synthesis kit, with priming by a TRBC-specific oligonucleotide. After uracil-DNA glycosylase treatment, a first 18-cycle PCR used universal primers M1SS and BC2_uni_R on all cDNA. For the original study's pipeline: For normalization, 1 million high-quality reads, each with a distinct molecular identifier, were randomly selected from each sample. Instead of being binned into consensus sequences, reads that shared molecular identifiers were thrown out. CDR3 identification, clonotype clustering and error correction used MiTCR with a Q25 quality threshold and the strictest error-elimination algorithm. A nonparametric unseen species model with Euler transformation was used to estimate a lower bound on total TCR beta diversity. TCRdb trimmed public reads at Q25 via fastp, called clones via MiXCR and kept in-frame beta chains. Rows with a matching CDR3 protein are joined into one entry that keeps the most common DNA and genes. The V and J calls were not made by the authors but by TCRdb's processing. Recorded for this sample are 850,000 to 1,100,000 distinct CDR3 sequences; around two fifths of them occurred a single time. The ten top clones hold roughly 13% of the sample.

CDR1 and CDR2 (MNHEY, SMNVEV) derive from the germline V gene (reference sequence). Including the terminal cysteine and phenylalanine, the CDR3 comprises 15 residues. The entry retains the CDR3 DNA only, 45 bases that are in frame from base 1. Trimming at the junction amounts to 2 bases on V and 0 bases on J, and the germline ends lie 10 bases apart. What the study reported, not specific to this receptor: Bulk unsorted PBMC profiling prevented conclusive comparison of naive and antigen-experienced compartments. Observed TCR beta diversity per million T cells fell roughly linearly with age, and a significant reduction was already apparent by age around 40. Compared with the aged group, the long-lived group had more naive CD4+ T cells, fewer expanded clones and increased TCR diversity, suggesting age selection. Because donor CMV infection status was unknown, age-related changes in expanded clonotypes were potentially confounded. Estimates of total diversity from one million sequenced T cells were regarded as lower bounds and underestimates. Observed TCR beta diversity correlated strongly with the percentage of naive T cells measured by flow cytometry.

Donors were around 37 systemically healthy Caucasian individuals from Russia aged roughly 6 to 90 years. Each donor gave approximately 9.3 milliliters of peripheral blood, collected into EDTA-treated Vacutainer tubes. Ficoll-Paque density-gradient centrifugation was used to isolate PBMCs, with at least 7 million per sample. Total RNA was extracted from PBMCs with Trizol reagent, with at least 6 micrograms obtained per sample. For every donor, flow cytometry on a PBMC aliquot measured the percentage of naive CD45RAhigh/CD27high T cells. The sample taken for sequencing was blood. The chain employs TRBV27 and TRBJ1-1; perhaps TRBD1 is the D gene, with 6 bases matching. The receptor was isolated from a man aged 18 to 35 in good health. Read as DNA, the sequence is TGTGCCAGCAGTTTAACCGGGACACTGAACACTGAAGCTTTCTTT. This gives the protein CASSLTGTLNTEAFF.